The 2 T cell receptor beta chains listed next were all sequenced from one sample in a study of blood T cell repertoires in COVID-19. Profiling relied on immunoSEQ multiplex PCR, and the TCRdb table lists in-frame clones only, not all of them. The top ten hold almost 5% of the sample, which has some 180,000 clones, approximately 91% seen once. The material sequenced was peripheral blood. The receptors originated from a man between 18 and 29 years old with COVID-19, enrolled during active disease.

The CDR3 DNA sequence: TGCGCCAGCAGCCAAACAACTGGGAGGGGTCTGGGCAATCAGCCCCAGCATTTT. Its protein product is CASSQTTGRGLGNQPQHF. V gene TRBV4-1 combines with J gene TRBJ1-5; a weak D match, TRBD1 (5 bases). The V end lost 2 bases, the J end lost 2 bases, and 19 bases lay between the germline ends. The CDR3 is 18 residues long. Germline V gene sequence: CDR1 MGHRA, CDR2 YSYEKL.

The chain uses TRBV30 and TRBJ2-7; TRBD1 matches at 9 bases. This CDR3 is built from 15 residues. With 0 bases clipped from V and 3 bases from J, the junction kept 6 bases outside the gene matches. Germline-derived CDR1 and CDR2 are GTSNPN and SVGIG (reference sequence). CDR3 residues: CAWSVGTGIFYEQYF. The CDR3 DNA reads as TGTGCCTGGAGTGTGGGGACAGGGATATTCTACGAGCAGTACTTC. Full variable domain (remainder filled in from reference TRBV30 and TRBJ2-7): SQTIHQWPATLVQPVGSPLSLECTVEGTSNPNLYWYRQAAGRGLQLLFYSVGIGQISSEVPQNLSASRPQDRQFILSSKKLLLSDSGFYLCAWSVGTGIFYEQYFGPGTRLTVT.